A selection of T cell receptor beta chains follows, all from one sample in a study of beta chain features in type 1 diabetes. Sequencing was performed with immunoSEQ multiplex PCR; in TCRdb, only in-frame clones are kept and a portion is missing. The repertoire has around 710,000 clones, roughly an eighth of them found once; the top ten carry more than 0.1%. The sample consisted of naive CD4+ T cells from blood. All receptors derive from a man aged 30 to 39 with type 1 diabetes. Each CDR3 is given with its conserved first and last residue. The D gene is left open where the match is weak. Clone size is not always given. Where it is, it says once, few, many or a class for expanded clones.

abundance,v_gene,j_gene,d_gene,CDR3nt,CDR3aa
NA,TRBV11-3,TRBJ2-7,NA,TGTGCCAGCAGCGGCCGGTTGGGATACTACGGGCAGTACTTC,CASSGRLGYYGQYF
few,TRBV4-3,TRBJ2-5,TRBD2,TGCGCCAGCAGCCAATACGGCGGGGGGATGGAGACCCAGTACTTC,CASSQYGGGMETQYF
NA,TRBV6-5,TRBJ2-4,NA,TGTGCCAGCAGTTACTCTTACGGGGTGAAAAACATTCAGTACTTC,CASSYSYGVKNIQYF
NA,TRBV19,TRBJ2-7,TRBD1,TGTGCCAGTAGTCGACAGGGGGCGCGTCTCTACGAGCAGTACTTC,CASSRQGARLYEQYF
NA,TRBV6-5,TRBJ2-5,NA,TGTGCCAGCAGTTATGGGATCGGAGAGACCCAGTACTTC,CASSYGIGETQYF
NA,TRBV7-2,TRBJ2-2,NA,TGTGCCAGCAGCTTCGGACTGTCCACCGGGGAGCTGTTTTTT,CASSFGLSTGELFF
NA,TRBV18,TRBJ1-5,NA,TGTGCCAGCTCACCACCGGTGGGCAATCAGCCCCAGCATTTT,CASSPPVGNQPQHF
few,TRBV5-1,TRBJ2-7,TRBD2,TGCGCCAGCAGCTTGGTAGCGGGGACCTCCTACGAGCAGTACTTC,CASSLVAGTSYEQYF
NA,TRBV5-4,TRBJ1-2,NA,TGTGCCAGCAGCGCGGACGGGAACTATGGCTACACCTTC,CASSADGNYGYTF
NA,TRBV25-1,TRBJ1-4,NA,TGTGCCAGCAGTGAGCAGGGGAAACCATATATGACTTCTGAAAAACTGTTTTTT,CASSEQGKPYMTSEKLFF
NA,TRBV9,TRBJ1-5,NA,TGTGCCAGCAGCGTAGCAGGGGCTAGCAATCAGCCCCAGCATTTT,CASSVAGASNQPQHF
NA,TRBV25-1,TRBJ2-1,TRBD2,TGTGCCAGCAGTGCCCTGGGGGGACTAAGAGAGCAGTTCTTC,CASSALGGLREQFF
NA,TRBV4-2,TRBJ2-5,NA,TGTGCCAGCAGCCGCCGGGACGGCCAAGAGACCCAGTACTTC,CASSRRDGQETQYF
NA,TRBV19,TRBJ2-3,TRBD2,TGTGCCAGTAGTATGACACTAGCGAAAAGCACAGATACGCAGTATTTT,CASSMTLAKSTDTQYF
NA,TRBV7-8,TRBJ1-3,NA,TGTGCCAGCAGCCGATCCGCAGGGCAGAACCTAGAAGACACCATATATTTT,CASSRSAGQNLEDTIYF
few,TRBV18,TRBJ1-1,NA,TGTGCCAGCTCCCCCGTGACAGGCGCAACCCAGGGTGAAGCTTTCTTT,CASSPVTGATQGEAFF
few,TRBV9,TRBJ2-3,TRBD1,TGTGCCAGCAGCCCCCAGGGACAGGGTGGAACAGATACGCAGTATTTT,CASSPQGQGGTDTQYF
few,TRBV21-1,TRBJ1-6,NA,TGTGCCAGCAGCAAAGTCGTTCGGGGAAACTATAATTCACCCCTCCACTTT,CASSKVVRGNYNSPLHF
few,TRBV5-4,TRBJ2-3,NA,TGTGCCAGCAGCTTGGTCCCTTCAGGCACAGATACGCAGTATTTT,CASSLVPSGTDTQYF
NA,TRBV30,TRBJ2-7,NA,TGTGCCTGGAGCACTAACTACGAGCAGTACTTC,CAWSTNYEQYF
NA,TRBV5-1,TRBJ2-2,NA,TGCGCCAGCACCCTCTCAAACGCGAACACCGGGGAGCTGTTTTTT,CASTLSNANTGELFF
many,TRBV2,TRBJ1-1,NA,TGTGCCAGCAGTGATGTGGATGTGACTGAAGCTTTCTTT,CASSDVDVTEAFF
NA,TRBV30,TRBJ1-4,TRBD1,TGTGCCTGGAGTGTACAGGGGCTTGCAACTAATGAAAAACTGTTTTTT,CAWSVQGLATNEKLFF
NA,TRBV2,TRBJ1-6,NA,TGTGCCAGCAGTGAACAGGGCCCAAATTCACCCCTCCACTTT,CASSEQGPNSPLHF
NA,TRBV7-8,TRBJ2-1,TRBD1,TGTGCCAGCAGCTTAGCGGGTGGCGGACAGGGGACTCATGAGCAGTTCTTC,CASSLAGGGQGTHEQFF
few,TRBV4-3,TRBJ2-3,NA,TGCGCCAGCAGCCAAGGAGCGCGGCTGGGCACAGATACGCAGTATTTT,CASSQGARLGTDTQYF
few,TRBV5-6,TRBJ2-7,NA,TGTGCCAGCAGCCCCGGGGGCCGAGCCTACGAGCAGTACTTC,CASSPGGRAYEQYF
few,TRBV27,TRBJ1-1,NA,TGTGCCAGCAGCTCACCAGTGAACACTGAAGCTTTCTTT,CASSSPVNTEAFF
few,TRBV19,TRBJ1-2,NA,TGTGCCAGTAGTACCTCGGACTATGGCTACACCTTC,CASSTSDYGYTF
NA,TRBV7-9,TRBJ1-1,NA,TGTGCCAGCAGCTCGGACAGGAACACTGAAGCTTTCTTT,CASSSDRNTEAFF
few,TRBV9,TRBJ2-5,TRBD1,TGTGCCAGCAGCCACTCCGGGACAGGGGGCTTGAAGACCCAGTACTTC,CASSHSGTGGLKTQYF
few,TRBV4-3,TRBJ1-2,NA,TGCGCCAGCAGCCAAGAACCAGGACCGGACTATGGCTACACCTTC,CASSQEPGPDYGYTF
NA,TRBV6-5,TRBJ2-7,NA,TGTGCCAGCAGTCCGACCGCGGGCTCCTACGAGCAGTACTTC,CASSPTAGSYEQYF
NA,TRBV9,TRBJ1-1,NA,TGTGCCAGCAGCGTCAAGGGGGAGCCTGAAGCTTTCTTT,CASSVKGEPEAFF
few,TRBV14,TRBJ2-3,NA,TGTGCCAGCAGCCAACGGCTAAGTGATACGCAGTATTTT,CASSQRLSDTQYF
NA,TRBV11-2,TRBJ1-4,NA,TGTGCCAGCAGCTTAGGTGCAACTAATGAAAAACTGTTTTTT,CASSLGATNEKLFF
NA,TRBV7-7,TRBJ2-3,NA,TGTGCTAGCAGCTTATTACAACCCACAGATACGCAGTATTTT,CASSLLQPTDTQYF
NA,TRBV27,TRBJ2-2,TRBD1,TGTGCCAGCAGTTCGGGACAGAAGAACACCGGGGAGCTGTTTTTT,CASSSGQKNTGELFF
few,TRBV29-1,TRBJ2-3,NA,TGCAGCGTTGCGAGAGGGCTTAGCACAGATACGCAGTATTTT,CSVARGLSTDTQYF
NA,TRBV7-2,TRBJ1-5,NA,TGTGCCAGCAGCTCTGGACAGCCCTATAGCAATCAGCCCCAGCATTTT,CASSSGQPYSNQPQHF
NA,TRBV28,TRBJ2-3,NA,TGTGCCAGCATGGTGGGGGGAATCACAGATACGCAGTATTTT,CASMVGGITDTQYF
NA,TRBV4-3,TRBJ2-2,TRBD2,TGCGCCAGCAGCCAAGATCGGAGGGCTAGCGGGGGTGGGGAGCTGTTTTTT,CASSQDRRASGGGELFF
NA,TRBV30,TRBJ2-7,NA,TGTGCCTGGATCCCCAACGGGGGCCGGGCCTACGAGCAGTACTTC,CAWIPNGGRAYEQYF
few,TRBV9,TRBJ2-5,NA,TGTGCCAGCAGCGCACAGAGAGGGGATGGCAGAGAGACCCAGTACTTC,CASSAQRGDGRETQYF
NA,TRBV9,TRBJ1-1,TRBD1,TGTGCCAGCAGCGCAACAGGGGCCCTGAACACTGAAGCTTTCTTT,CASSATGALNTEAFF